The entry below gives a single TCR beta chain sequence along with its context. This sample was taken from a study of blood T cell repertoires in COVID-19. Study at large: Samples taken during acute and convalescent COVID-19 were collected in the United States, Italy and Spain.

Germline V lookup: CDR1 MDHEN, CDR2 SYDVKM. The CDR3 consists of 14 residues. The V end was cut by 8 bases, the J end by 11 bases, with 19 bases between. Sequencing was performed with immunoSEQ multiplex PCR; in TCRdb, only in-frame clones are kept and a portion is missing. The data show roughly 14,000 clones, approximately 80% seen once. The gene calls are TRBV28 and TRBJ1-6, with a tentative D call TRBD1 (5 bases). The sequenced sample consisted of peripheral blood. The receptor was isolated from a woman aged 50 to 60 with active or convalescent COVID-19. In DNA, the CDR3 is TGTGCCAGCTCCTCTTCGGCAGGGTTGACACCCCTCCACTTT. Its protein is CASSSSAGLTPLHF. The full variable domain, completed using reference TRBV28 and TRBJ1-6, is DVKVTQSSRYLVKRTGEKVFLECVQDMDHENMFWYRQDPGLGLRLIYFSYDVKMKEKGDIPEGYSVSREKKERFSLILESASTNQTSMYLCASSSSAGLTPLHFGNGTRLTVT.